This TCR beta chain was observed in a study of T-cell reconstitution after alpha-beta-depleted transplantation in children (dated by TCRdb to the mid-2010s). Concerning the study at large: Using TCR repertoire profiling, the study quantitatively followed how T-cell immune reconstitution unfolded in children after TCRalphabeta/CD19-depleted allogeneic hematopoietic cell transplantation.

The receptor library was made with PCR. Sequenced on an Illumina HiSeq 2500. Molecular barcoding was employed in the preparation of TCR libraries, with unique molecular identifiers being used to normalize TCRbeta repertoire quantification. The public reads were reprocessed in TCRdb via fastp at Q25 and MiXCR, keeping in-frame beta chains. Entries that share a CDR3 protein sequence are merged under the most common genes and DNA. In this sample the table shows about 610,000 distinct CDR3 sequences, roughly a tenth of which occur a single time. Around 4% of the sample is in the top ten clones. This clonotype was picked up a small number of times. Its antigen has not been determined. Nothing much larger sits one base from this clone, and base qualities are not available. The CDR3 contains 15 residues, cysteine and phenylalanine counted. Only the CDR3 part of the read is kept: 45 bases, read in frame from the first base. The trim is 6 bases for V and 0 bases for J, with a gap of 14 bases between the germline ends.

The V gene is TRBV12-3 or TRBV12-4 and the J gene is TRBJ1-1; there is no confident call for the D gene. The sample was PBMCs from the stem cell graft donor, taken from the stem cell graft. This clonotype was obtained from a human donor who donated a stem cell graft to a child with acute myeloid leukemia. The CDR3 corresponds to CASSPGGTMNTEAFF. The DNA sequence is given as TGTGCCAGCAGCCCGGGAGGCACCATGAACACTGAAGCTTTCTTT.